The next 8 T cell receptor beta chains were all read from a single sample in a study of OX40 agonist ivuxolimab in advanced cancers. Libraries were made using the immunoSEQ multiplex PCR assay. This is the immuneACCESS table as TCRdb keeps it, with only in-frame sequences that have V and J called. A part of the clones is gone; compared with another copy, unresolved V genes explain less than half, and the rest is unexplained. The sample table contains 60,000 to 75,000 clones; only one count was recorded for about 90% of them. Of the sample, around 4% falls within the top ten clones. The specimen was CD4+ or CD8+ T cells sorted from blood, collected in a trial of the OX40 agonist ivuxolimab. All receptors derive from an adult with an advanced solid tumor such as melanoma, head and neck, liver or kidney cancer.

This clone was counted a single time. This chain connects TRBV6-1 to TRBJ1-1, with D maybe TRBD1 (5 bases). Germline V gives CDR1 MNHNS, CDR2 SASEGT. Trimming removed 2 bases from V and 6 bases from J, with 16 bases in between. The CDR3 contains 15 residues. The CDR3 sequence: CASSELARELPEAFF. CDR3 DNA sequence: TGTGCCAGCAGTGAATTGGCCAGGGAATTACCTGAAGCTTTCTTT.

This chain uses TRBV28 with TRBJ2-3; D gene uncertain. CDR1 is MDHEN and CDR2 is SYDVKM in the germline V gene. V was cut by 3 bases and J by 4 bases, with 14 bases left in between. This CDR3 has 15 amino acids. The CDR3, as DNA: TGTGCCAGCAGTTTTAGTGGTGTACACGCAGATACGCAGTATTTT. It is translated as CASSFSGVHADTQYF.

The chain links TRBV13 to TRBJ2-1; 8 nucleotides line up with TRBD1. Per germline, CDR1 PRHDT and CDR2 FYEKMQ (reference sequence). The J segment lost 7 bases and the V segment lost 2 bases, leaving 7 bases of the junction unmatched. The CDR3 contains 15 residues. CDR3 DNA sequence: TGTGCCAGCAGCTTATTGAGACAGGGGAGTAATGAGCAGTTCTTC. Its translation: CASSLLRQGSNEQFF. The full variable domain, its missing parts supplied by reference TRBV13 and TRBJ2-1, is AAGVIQSPRHLIKEKRETATLKCYPIPRHDTVYWYQQGPGQDPQFLISFYEKMQSDKGSIPDRFSAQQFSDYHSELNMSSLELGDSALYFCASSLLRQGSNEQFFGPGTRLTVL.

This sequence joins TRBV4-3 and TRBJ2-7; D remains ambiguous. The germline CDR1 and CDR2 sequences are LGHNA and YSLEER. V was pared by 3 bases and J by 5 bases, with 17 bases between. CDR3 length equals 15 residues. This chain's CDR3 is CASSQGTTSLNEQYF. CDR3 coding DNA: TGCGCCAGCAGCCAGGGTACGACAAGTTTAAACGAGCAGTACTTC.

The rearrangement joins TRBV29-1 to TRBJ2-3; 7 bases line up with TRBD1. The CDR3 sequence is 17 residues long. CDR1 is SQVTM, CDR2 ANQGSEA, per germline. J was trimmed by 4 bases and V by 3 bases; bases with no gene match: 16. CDR3 region: CSVDRGQLGTGPDTQYF. The CDR3 nucleotides read TGCAGCGTTGATAGGGGACAGTTGGGGACGGGGCCAGATACGCAGTATTTT.

This clone came up a few times. V usage is TRBV27 and J usage is TRBJ2-6; TRBD1 is a possible D gene (6 bases). V lost 7 bases and J 3 bases, leaving 16 bases between the germline ends. CDR1 MNHEY and CDR2 SMNVEV come from the germline V gene (reference sequence). This CDR3 has 16 amino acids. The CDR3 nucleotides are TGTGCCAGCACCATTTTGGGGGCTGGTGGGGCCAACGTCCTGACTTTC. Amino acid sequence: CASTILGAGGANVLTF.

The CDR3 here is CASSLSGGWGEQYF. Here the CDR3 DNA reads TGTGCCAGCTCCCTGAGCGGGGGTTGGGGCGAGCAGTACTTC. V usage is TRBV18 and J usage is TRBJ2-7; 8 nucleotides line up with TRBD2. This CDR3 comprises 14 residues. Germline CDR1 reads KGHSH; CDR2 reads LQKENI. The V segment lost 6 bases and the J segment 6 bases; nucleotides outside the gene matches: 10.

This rearrangement joins TRBV6-5 to TRBJ1-1; D gene ambiguous. Trimming removed 8 bases at V and 3 bases at J, with 7 bases between. CDR1 is MNHEY, CDR2 SVGAGI, per germline. The CDR3 is made up of 11 amino acids. CDR3 nucleotides: TGTGCCAGCTCTCGTTACACTGAAGCTTTCTTT. Translated: CASSRYTEAFF.